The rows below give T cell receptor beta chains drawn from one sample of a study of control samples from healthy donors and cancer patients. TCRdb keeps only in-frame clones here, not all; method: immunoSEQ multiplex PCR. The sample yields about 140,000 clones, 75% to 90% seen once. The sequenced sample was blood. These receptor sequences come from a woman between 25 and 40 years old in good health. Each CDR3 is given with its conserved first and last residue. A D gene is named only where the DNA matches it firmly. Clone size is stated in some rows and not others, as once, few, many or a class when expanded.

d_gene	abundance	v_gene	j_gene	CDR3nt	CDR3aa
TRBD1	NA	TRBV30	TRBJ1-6	TGTGCCTGGAGTGCAGACAGGGCTCATTCACCCCTCCACTTT	CAWSADRAHSPLHF
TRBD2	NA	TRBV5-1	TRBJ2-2	TGCGCCAGCAGCTTGAGTGGCGGACTAGCGGGAGGTTCGAACACCGGGGAGCTGTTTTTT	CASSLSGGLAGGSNTGELFF
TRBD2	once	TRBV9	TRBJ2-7	TGTGCCAGCAGCGTAGGGGGCGGGAGGGCCTACGAGCAGTACTTC	CASSVGGGRAYEQYF
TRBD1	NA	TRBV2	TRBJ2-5	TGTGCCAGCAACAAACCGGGACAGGGGGCCCCAGAGACCCAGTACTTC	CASNKPGQGAPETQYF
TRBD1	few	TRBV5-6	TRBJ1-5	TGTGCCAGCAGCCGGCGGGCAGGGGGGATCAATCAGCCCCAGCATTTT	CASSRRAGGINQPQHF
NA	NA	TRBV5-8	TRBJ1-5	TGTGCCAGCAGTTTAGGCAGGATAAATCAGCCCCAGCATTTT	CASSLGRINQPQHF
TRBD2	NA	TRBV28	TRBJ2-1	TGTGCCAGCAGTTGGACTAGCGACAGCTACAATGAGCAGTTCTTC	CASSWTSDSYNEQFF
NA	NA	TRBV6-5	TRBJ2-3	TGTGCCAGCAGTACAGGGAGTCGCGATACGCAGTATTTT	CASSTGSRDTQYF
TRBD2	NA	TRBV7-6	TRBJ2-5	TGTGCCAGCAGCACCCGACTAGCGGGAGCAGAGACCCAGTACTTC	CASSTRLAGAETQYF
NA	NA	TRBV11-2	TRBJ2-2	TGTGCCAGCAGCTTCGGGACTCTCGCCGGGGAGCTGTTTTTT	CASSFGTLAGELFF